Below are 29 T cell receptor beta chains sequenced from a single sample in a study of T cell responses to AZD1222 COVID-19 vaccine (dated by TCRdb to the early 2020s). Library preparation used the immunoSEQ multiplex PCR assay. Entries here come from immuneACCESS through TCRdb and include only in-frame sequences with V and J called. Some clones fail to appear in such tables; in the studies checked, an unresolved V gene covers under half of the shortfall, and the cause of the remainder is unknown. A total of roughly 86,000 clones appear in this sample, 85% of them only once. The ten largest account for about 4.6% of the sample. The meaning of the sample's time point label: about 28 days (+/-7) after the second vaccine dose. Sequences were derived from peripheral blood, sampled 28 days after the second AZD1222 dose. The receptors stem from an adult who received the AZD1222 COVID-19 vaccine.

V and J are TRBV29-1 and TRBJ2-7; 8 bases map to TRBD1. With 7 bases clipped from V and 6 bases from J, the junction kept 8 bases outside the gene matches. The CDR3 length is 12 residues. CDR1 SQVTM and CDR2 ANQGSEA come from the germline V gene. CDR3 nucleotide sequence: TGCAGCGCAACTCAGGGGGCGGGCGAGCAGTACTTC. This sequence encodes CSATQGAGEQYF.

The chain links TRBV11-2 to TRBJ2-6, with D possibly matching TRBD2 (6 bases). This CDR3 spans 12 amino acids. V was trimmed by 5 bases and J by 12 bases, leaving 11 bases between them. CDR1 and CDR2 from the germline V gene are SGHAT and FQNNGV. The CDR3 reads CASSPGGSVLTF. The CDR3 DNA is TGTGCCAGCAGCCCTGGGGGGAGCGTCCTGACTTTC.

The J gene is TRBJ1-3, the V gene TRBV2; D not certain. The germline gives CDR1 SNHLY, CDR2 FYNNEI. The CDR3 is 12 amino acids. V was clipped by 6 bases and J by 4 bases, with 7 bases between them. The DNA of the CDR3 is TGTGCCAGCAGGGTCGGCGGAAACACCATATATTTT. Residues: CASRVGGNTIYF.

This chain connects TRBV6-2 or TRBV6-3 to TRBJ2-7; TRBD1 agrees at 7 bases. This CDR3 region has 15 residues. The germline gives CDR1 MNHEY, CDR2 SVGEGT. Trimming cost V 5 bases and J 5 bases; bases outside gene matches: 12. CDR3 region: CASSGRPGRGNEQYF. DNA for the CDR3: TGTGCCAGCAGTGGCCGACCGGGCAGGGGGAACGAGCAGTACTTC.

This chain uses TRBV29-1 with TRBJ1-4; TRBD1 matches 8 bases. V lost 3 bases to trimming and J lost 6 bases; unmatched junction nucleotides: 6. Germline V gene data show CDR1 as SQVTM and CDR2 as ANQGSEA. This CDR3 region has 14 residues. The CDR3 nucleotides read TGCAGCGTTGAGGGGACAGGAGCGGATGAAAAACTGTTTTTT. Translated: CSVEGTGADEKLFF. Filled out from reference TRBV29-1 and TRBJ1-4, the complete variable domain reads SAVISQKPSRDICQRGTSLTIQCQVDSQVTMMFWYRQQPGQSLTLIATANQGSEATYESGFVIDKFPISRPNLTFSTLTVSNMSPEDSSIYLCSVEGTGADEKLFFGSGTQLSVL.

The J gene is TRBJ1-2, the V gene TRBV29-1; D is undetermined. CDR1 is SQVTM and CDR2 is ANQGSEA in the germline V gene. There are 13 residues in the CDR3. Trimming took 2 bases from V and 0 from J, leaving 7 bases between them. This CDR3 reads CSVERSPNYGYTF. The DNA for the CDR3 is TGCAGCGTTGAAAGGAGTCCTAACTATGGCTACACCTTC.

The chain carries TRBV30 and TRBJ2-7; a possible D gene is TRBD1 (6 bases). Germline assignment: CDR1 GTSNPN and CDR2 SVGIG (reference sequence). The CDR3 totals 16 residues. V was clipped by 3 bases and J by 6 bases, with 24 bases between them. The CDR3 reads CAWSSLLGRGGSEQYF. The CDR3 coding sequence is TGTGCCTGGAGCAGCCTCCTCGGCAGGGGTGGTTCCGAGCAGTACTTC. The whole variable domain, filled in from reference TRBV30 and TRBJ2-7, reads SQTIHQWPATLVQPVGSPLSLECTVEGTSNPNLYWYRQAAGRGLQLLFYSVGIGQISSEVPQNLSASRPQDRQFILSSKKLLLSDSGFYLCAWSSLLGRGGSEQYFGPGTRLTVT.

The V call is TRBV10-1, the J call TRBJ2-2; D possibly corresponds to TRBD2 (6 bases). The CDR3 extends over 15 amino acids. V was pared by 0 bases and J by 8 bases, with 13 bases between. Germline loops: CDR1 WNHNN, CDR2 SYGVQD (reference sequence). The chain's CDR3 is CASSESRQTRGELFF. In DNA, the CDR3 is TGCGCCAGCAGTGAGTCACGGCAGACTAGGGGGGAGCTGTTTTTT.

The genes are TRBV9 and TRBJ2-5, with 11 positions matching TRBD1. The CDR3 consists of 16 residues. V lost 6 bases and J lost 1; bases outside the gene matches: 8. Per germline, CDR1 SGDLS and CDR2 YYNGEE. The chain's CDR3 is CASNEGGQGVQETQYF. Here the CDR3 DNA reads TGTGCCAGCAACGAGGGGGGACAGGGGGTCCAAGAGACCCAGTACTTC.

The J gene is TRBJ2-1, the V gene TRBV27, with D possibly being TRBD2 (5 bases). Trimming shortened V by 6 bases and J by 6 bases, and 15 bases separated the two germline ends. Germline V gene sequence: CDR1 MNHEY, CDR2 SMNVEV (reference sequence). CDR3 length: 14 amino acids. The CDR3 DNA reads TGTGCCAGCAGAGACCTAGCTGGTACCAATGAGCAGTTCTTC. Translating it yields CASRDLAGTNEQFF.

The chain has TRBV5-1 and TRBJ1-2, with 8 positions matching TRBD1. The CDR3 totals 13 residues. Germline V gives CDR1 SGHRS, CDR2 YFSETQ. V shed 0 bases, J shed 6 bases, and the junction held 1 base outside the gene matches. CDR3 DNA sequence: TGCGCCAGCAGCTTGGGGACAGGGAATGGCTACACCTTC. Translated, it gives CASSLGTGNGYTF.

The chain uses TRBV5-5 and TRBJ2-1; D call uncertain. Trimming removed 3 bases at V and 2 bases at J, with 12 bases between. Per germline, CDR1 SGHKS and CDR2 YYEKEE (reference sequence). The length of the CDR3 is 15 residues. In DNA, the CDR3 is TGTGCCAGCAGCTCGGACCCCGGGCCCTACAATGAGCAGTTCTTC. Translating gives CASSSDPGPYNEQFF.

This chain uses TRBV4-3 with TRBJ2-3, with 7 bases aligning to TRBD2. The CDR3 loop spans 16 amino acids. In germline, CDR1 is LGHNA, CDR2 YSLEER. J gave up 7 bases and V 0 bases, and 10 bases lay outside the gene matches. The CDR3 here is CASSQDRPSGGHTQYF. CDR3 DNA sequence: TGCGCCAGCAGCCAAGATCGTCCTAGCGGAGGACATACGCAGTATTTT.

The chain carries TRBV7-2 and TRBJ2-5; 7 bases match TRBD1. Germline lookup yields CDR1 SGHTA and CDR2 FQGNSA. The trim removed 6 bases at V and 5 bases at J, leaving 3 bases unmatched. The CDR3 covers 12 residues. CDR3 sequence reads: CASSQQGETQYF. For the CDR3, the DNA is TGTGCCAGCAGTCAACAGGGGGAGACCCAGTACTTC.

This chain connects TRBV20-1 to TRBJ2-5; perhaps D is TRBD1 or TRBD2 (5 bases each). The germline V gene encodes CDR1 DFQATT and CDR2 SNEGSKA (reference sequence). With 8 bases removed from V and 5 bases from J, the gap between germline ends came to 12 bases. This CDR3 spans 11 amino acids. The CDR3 here is CSKPWGETQYF. CDR3 bases: TGCAGTAAACCCTGGGGGGAGACCCAGTACTTC.

The gene calls are TRBV5-4 and TRBJ2-7; 12 positions agree with TRBD2. Germline assignment: CDR1 SGHNT and CDR2 YYREEE (reference sequence). V lost 4 bases, J lost 4 bases, and 9 bases stayed unmatched. This CDR3 contains 16 residues. The DNA of the CDR3 is TGTGCCAGCAGCCACTCTAGCGGGAGGGCCGTGTACGAGCAGTACTTC. Its protein product is CASSHSSGRAVYEQYF.

The chain combines TRBV7-8 with TRBJ2-2; 10 positions agree with TRBD2. Losses at the gene ends were 3 bases for V and 4 bases for J; bases not matched to a gene: 5. The CDR3 totals 16 residues. In germline, CDR1 is SGHVS, CDR2 FQNEAQ. This chain's CDR3 is CASSFDIAGGTGELFF. The CDR3 DNA reads TGTGCCAGCAGCTTTGATATAGCGGGAGGCACCGGGGAGCTGTTTTTT.

The chain is built from TRBV11-3 and TRBJ2-5, with D possibly matching TRBD2 (5 bases). CDR3 length: 13 amino acids. In germline, CDR1 is SGHNT, CDR2 YENEEA. With 5 bases removed from V and 4 bases from J, the gap between germline ends came to 11 bases. For the CDR3, the DNA is TGTGCCAGCAGCCGGGGTCCCCTAGAGACCCAGTACTTC. Protein sequence: CASSRGPLETQYF.

V and J are TRBV7-2 and TRBJ2-1; unclear D gene. The CDR3 has 12 amino acids. V lost 4 bases to trimming and J lost 7 bases, with 8 bases between them. Germline V gene lookup returns CDR1 SGHTA and CDR2 FQGNSA. The CDR3 bases are TGTGCCAGCAGCTCCAACTTAAATGAGCAGTTCTTC. This gives the protein CASSSNLNEQFF.

This clone showed up just a few times. The chain carries TRBV5-1 and TRBJ1-4; 7 positions agree with TRBD1. CDR1 SGHRS and CDR2 YFSETQ come from the germline V gene. CDR3 length: 15 residues. V dropped 4 bases and J dropped 7; count of bases not matched to a gene: 10. CDR3 DNA: TGCGCCAGCAGCGAACTGACGGGACAGTCTGAAAAACTGTTTTTT. The encoded protein is CASSELTGQSEKLFF.

The chain combines TRBV24-1 with TRBJ1-2, with D maybe TRBD1 (6 bases). The germline V and J ends were trimmed by 0 bases and 8 bases, with 12 bases remaining between them. CDR3 length: 14 amino acids. The germline CDR1 and CDR2 sequences are KGHDR and SFDVKD. CDR3 amino acids: CATSDLTGPRGYTF. Written as DNA, the CDR3 is TGTGCCACCAGTGATTTGACAGGGCCGCGGGGCTACACCTTC.

The chain carries TRBV28 and TRBJ1-1, with 7 nucleotides matching TRBD1. Germline CDR1 reads MDHEN; CDR2 reads SYDVKM. The CDR3 runs 14 residues. Trimming removed 5 bases from V and 1 base from J; junction bases left unmatched: 4. CDR3 nucleotide sequence: TGTGCCAGCAGTGTGGGACAGTGGAACACTGAAGCTTTCTTT. It codes for CASSVGQWNTEAFF.

The J gene is TRBJ2-5, the V gene TRBV27; D call uncertain. V lost 3 bases and J 2 bases, leaving 16 bases between the germline ends. In germline, CDR1 is MNHEY, CDR2 SMNVEV (reference sequence). The length of the CDR3 is 16 residues. CDR3 DNA: TGTGCCAGCAGTTTTGCCTCGAAGGGCCCGCAAGAGACCCAGTACTTC. Translated, it gives CASSFASKGPQETQYF.

This clone was counted a few times. The CDR3 loop is CASSERNYEQYF. The CDR3 region has the DNA TGTGCCAGCAGCGAACGGAACTACGAGCAGTACTTC. The chain couples TRBV4-2 to TRBJ2-7; D is undetermined. The CDR3 spans 12 residues. Germline-derived CDR1 and CDR2 are LGHNA and YNFKEQ. V was shortened by 5 bases and J by 3 bases, with 8 bases between the two germline ends.

This chain connects TRBV11-2 to TRBJ2-5, with TRBD2 matching over 8 bases. The CDR3 extends over 14 amino acids. In germline, CDR1 is SGHAT, CDR2 FQNNGV. The V gene end was trimmed by 6 bases and the J gene end by 2 bases; junction bases not matched to a gene: 5. CDR3 amino acids: CASSAGGGQETQYF. CDR3 sequence (DNA): TGTGCCAGCAGTGCGGGGGGAGGGCAAGAGACCCAGTACTTC.

The chain employs TRBV11-2 and TRBJ2-1; 7 bases agree with TRBD1. The CDR3 spans 11 residues. Germline assignment: CDR1 SGHAT and CDR2 FQNNGV. V trimming: 5 bases; J trimming: 15 bases; junction bases outside the gene matches: 7. The chain's CDR3 is CASSRGGQRFF. The CDR3 nucleotides are TGTGCCAGCAGCAGAGGGGGCCAGCGGTTCTTC.

This clone occurred once. The chain joins TRBV9 to TRBJ2-1; 15 bases are a match to TRBD2. Germline V gene sequence: CDR1 SGDLS, CDR2 YYNGEE. The V segment lost 4 bases and the J segment 2 bases; nucleotides outside the gene matches: 4. The CDR3 sequence is 17 residues long. The CDR3 sequence is CASSRTSGRGPYNEQFF. The CDR3 coding sequence is TGTGCCAGCAGCAGGACTAGCGGGAGGGGCCCCTACAATGAGCAGTTCTTC.

The chain combines TRBV29-1 with TRBJ2-7; 8 bases line up with TRBD1. The V and J ends lost 7 bases and 0 bases, in that order; junction bases with no gene match: 8. Germline V gives CDR1 SQVTM, CDR2 ANQGSEA. The length of the CDR3 is 14 residues. Written as DNA, the CDR3 is TGCAGCGCCCAGGGGGACAGGAGCTCCTACGAGCAGTACTTC. Residues: CSAQGDRSSYEQYF.

V usage is TRBV7-9 and J usage is TRBJ1-1; D remains unclear. The CDR3 consists of 12 residues. V was shortened by 5 bases and J by 7 bases, with 11 bases between the two germline ends. Germline V gives CDR1 SEHNR, CDR2 FQNEAQ (reference sequence). CDR3 loop: CASSPAVGEAFF. DNA of the CDR3: TGTGCCAGCAGCCCAGCCGTAGGTGAAGCTTTCTTT.